A selection of T cell receptor beta chains follows, all from one sample in a study of neurological immune-mediated disorders. TCRdb reanalysed the 5' RACE reads using MiXCR and keeps one entry per CDR3 protein. The data hold about 60,000 distinct CDR3 sequences, with 9.7% observed a single time. Sequencing was carried out using PBMCs. These receptor sequences come from a young man in good health. CDR3s include the opening cysteine and the closing phenylalanine or tryptophan. Each record gives: J gene, clone size, V gene, D gene, CDR3 DNA, CDR3 protein. A D gene is named only where the DNA matches it firmly. Rows give clone size only sometimes, using once, few, many, or a class for an expanded clone.

J gene: TRBJ1-6; clone size: many; V gene: TRBV12-3/TRBV12-4; D gene: TRBD1; CDR3 DNA: TGTGCCAGCAGGGGACAGAATTCACCCCTCCACTTT; CDR3 protein: CASRGQNSPLHF
J gene: TRBJ1-2; clone size: many; V gene: TRBV10-3; D gene: TRBD1; CDR3 DNA: TGTGCCATCAGTGAGTGGGACAGGGGCGACTATGGCTACACCTTC; CDR3 protein: CAISEWDRGDYGYTF
J gene: TRBJ2-7; clone size: .; V gene: TRBV15; D gene: .; CDR3 DNA: TGTGCCACCATCAGAGATCTCTCTGGTGCGGGCCTGTACGAGCAGTACTTC; CDR3 protein: CATIRDLSGAGLYEQYF
J gene: TRBJ2-7; clone size: many; V gene: TRBV12-3/TRBV12-4; D gene: .; CDR3 DNA: TGTGCCAGCAGTTTTCAGGGAAACTACGAGCAGTACTTC; CDR3 protein: CASSFQGNYEQYF
J gene: TRBJ2-7; clone size: many; V gene: TRBV6-6; D gene: TRBD1; CDR3 DNA: TGTGCCAGCGGGGACAGACCCTACGAGCAGTACTTC; CDR3 protein: CASGDRPYEQYF
J gene: TRBJ1-2; clone size: .; V gene: TRBV7-9; D gene: .; CDR3 DNA: TGTGCCAGCAGACTAACAAAGAACTATGGCTACACCTTC; CDR3 protein: CASRLTKNYGYTF
J gene: TRBJ2-1; clone size: many; V gene: TRBV5-1; D gene: TRBD2; CDR3 DNA: TGCGCCAGCAGCTTGGTCCTAGCGGGAGGGCCGAATGAGCAGTTCTTC; CDR3 protein: CASSLVLAGGPNEQFF
J gene: TRBJ2-1; clone size: many; V gene: TRBV3-1; D gene: TRBD2; CDR3 DNA: TGTGCCAGCAGCCAAGATCCCGGGGGGAGGGCGCGTGAGCAGTTCTTC; CDR3 protein: CASSQDPGGRAREQFF
J gene: TRBJ2-3; clone size: many; V gene: TRBV5-1; D gene: .; CDR3 DNA: TGCGCCAGCAGCCCGAGGCCCCTTTACACAGATACGCAGTATTTT; CDR3 protein: CASSPRPLYTDTQYF
J gene: TRBJ1-1; clone size: many; V gene: TRBV29-1; D gene: .; CDR3 DNA: TGCAGCATTGGACCCCCCATGAACACTGAAGCTTTCTTT; CDR3 protein: CSIGPPMNTEAFF
J gene: TRBJ2-7; clone size: many; V gene: TRBV10-3; D gene: .; CDR3 DNA: TGTGCCATCAAAGTAGCGAGCGTTAACCTTGGTGAGCAGTACTTC; CDR3 protein: CAIKVASVNLGEQYF
J gene: TRBJ2-7; clone size: medium-sized; V gene: TRBV28; D gene: .; CDR3 DNA: TGTGCCAGCAGTTTATGGGGGCGCACGGGCGAGCAGTACTTC; CDR3 protein: CASSLWGRTGEQYF
J gene: TRBJ2-7; clone size: .; V gene: TRBV7-9; D gene: .; CDR3 DNA: TGTGCCAGCAGCTTACAAAGGTCCTACGAGCAGTACTTC; CDR3 protein: CASSLQRSYEQYF
J gene: TRBJ2-7; clone size: many; V gene: TRBV12-3/TRBV12-4; D gene: .; CDR3 DNA: TGTGCCAGCAGTTACGGCGGGGCCCCCTACGAGCAGTACTTC; CDR3 protein: CASSYGGAPYEQYF
J gene: TRBJ2-7; clone size: many; V gene: TRBV4-2; D gene: .; CDR3 DNA: TGTGCCAGCAGCCAAGAAGGGCCAGGGGAAGTGCAGTACTTC; CDR3 protein: CASSQEGPGEVQYF
J gene: TRBJ1-2; clone size: many; V gene: TRBV7-9; D gene: .; CDR3 DNA: TGTGCCAGCAGTAACAGGGTAAACTATGGCTACACCTTC; CDR3 protein: CASSNRVNYGYTF
J gene: TRBJ2-2; clone size: many; V gene: TRBV12-3/TRBV12-4; D gene: TRBD1; CDR3 DNA: TGTGCCAGCAGGGGAGGGACAGGGGGCCGACTCACCGGGGAGCTGTTTTTT; CDR3 protein: CASRGGTGGRLTGELFF
J gene: TRBJ2-3; clone size: few; V gene: TRBV6-2/TRBV6-3; D gene: .; CDR3 DNA: TGTGCCAGCAGTTACTCGACGGCGGAGCCTATCACAGATACGCAGTATTTT; CDR3 protein: CASSYSTAEPITDTQYF
J gene: TRBJ2-2; clone size: many; V gene: TRBV5-1; D gene: .; CDR3 DNA: TGCGCCAGCAGCCACCTAGCTGGGGACACCGGGGAGCTGTTTTTT; CDR3 protein: CASSHLAGDTGELFF
J gene: TRBJ1-2; clone size: many; V gene: TRBV12-3/TRBV12-4; D gene: .; CDR3 DNA: TGTGCCAGCAGTTTGGGGGGGGCTTTGGGCTACACCTTC; CDR3 protein: CASSLGGALGYTF
J gene: TRBJ1-4; clone size: many; V gene: TRBV6-4; D gene: TRBD1; CDR3 DNA: TGTGCCAGCAGCTCCGGGACAGGGACAGAAAAACTGTTTTTT; CDR3 protein: CASSSGTGTEKLFF
J gene: TRBJ2-3; clone size: many; V gene: TRBV5-1; D gene: .; CDR3 DNA: TGCGCCAGCAGCTTGGAACAGGTCCTCACAGATACGCAGTATTTT; CDR3 protein: CASSLEQVLTDTQYF
J gene: TRBJ2-1; clone size: many; V gene: TRBV7-2; D gene: .; CDR3 DNA: TGTGCCAGCAGCTTAGACAGGGGGGGTTACAATGAGCAGTTCTTC; CDR3 protein: CASSLDRGGYNEQFF
J gene: TRBJ2-3; clone size: many; V gene: TRBV7-2; D gene: .; CDR3 DNA: TGTGCCAGCAGCTTTGGGGCCGATACGCAGTATTTT; CDR3 protein: CASSFGADTQYF
J gene: TRBJ2-3; clone size: many; V gene: TRBV5-1; D gene: .; CDR3 DNA: TGCGCCAGCACCGCCTCGGGCCCAGATACGCAGTATTTT; CDR3 protein: CASTASGPDTQYF
J gene: TRBJ1-2; clone size: many; V gene: TRBV20-1; D gene: .; CDR3 DNA: TGCAGTGCTACCAAGAATCCCGGGACTGCGTATGGCTACACCTTC; CDR3 protein: CSATKNPGTAYGYTF
J gene: TRBJ2-1; clone size: few; V gene: TRBV20-1; D gene: TRBD2; CDR3 DNA: TGCAGTGCTAGGACCTCGGGACTAGAAGAGATCGATGAGCAGTTCTTC; CDR3 protein: CSARTSGLEEIDEQFF
J gene: TRBJ2-7; clone size: medium-sized; V gene: TRBV5-1; D gene: .; CDR3 DNA: TGCGCCAGCAGCTTGGTGCAGGGATCGGGTGAGCAGTACTTC; CDR3 protein: CASSLVQGSGEQYF
J gene: TRBJ2-1; clone size: many; V gene: TRBV20-1; D gene: .; CDR3 DNA: TGCAGTGCTACCGATAGGGTGGCGTGGTATGAGCAGTTCTTC; CDR3 protein: CSATDRVAWYEQFF
J gene: TRBJ2-7; clone size: many; V gene: TRBV27; D gene: .; CDR3 DNA: TGTGCCAGCAGGCTAGCATCCGGAAGCTACGAGCAGTACTTC; CDR3 protein: CASRLASGSYEQYF
J gene: TRBJ2-5; clone size: .; V gene: TRBV6-5; D gene: TRBD2; CDR3 DNA: TGTGCCAGTAGTGATGGGACTAGCGGGACGTACCAAGAGACCCAGTACTTC; CDR3 protein: CASSDGTSGTYQETQYF
J gene: TRBJ2-7; clone size: many; V gene: TRBV28; D gene: .; CDR3 DNA: TGTGCCAGCAGTTCACCGCAGGTCCATCCCTACTTC; CDR3 protein: CASSSPQVHPYF
J gene: TRBJ2-3; clone size: .; V gene: TRBV4-1; D gene: TRBD2; CDR3 DNA: TGCGCCAGCAGCCAAGACCGATTAGCGGGACTGGGGAATACGCAGTATTTT; CDR3 protein: CASSQDRLAGLGNTQYF
J gene: TRBJ2-3; clone size: few; V gene: TRBV5-6; D gene: .; CDR3 DNA: TGTGCCAGCAGCTTTCCTGGACGTTCAGATACGCAGTATTTT; CDR3 protein: CASSFPGRSDTQYF
J gene: TRBJ2-7; clone size: many; V gene: TRBV28; D gene: TRBD1; CDR3 DNA: TGTGCCAGCAGTTTCCCGACAGGGGAAGAGCAGTACTTC; CDR3 protein: CASSFPTGEEQYF
J gene: TRBJ2-3; clone size: many; V gene: TRBV5-1; D gene: .; CDR3 DNA: TGCGCCAGCAGCTTGGACGCGGGACGGCGCACAGATACGCAGTATTTT; CDR3 protein: CASSLDAGRRTDTQYF
J gene: TRBJ1-2; clone size: many; V gene: TRBV27; D gene: .; CDR3 DNA: TGTGCCAGCAGTTCGGGCATCTCGGGTACGAGAGGCGGCTACACCTTC; CDR3 protein: CASSSGISGTRGGYTF
J gene: TRBJ2-7; clone size: many; V gene: TRBV5-1; D gene: .; CDR3 DNA: TGCGCCAGCAGGACGGACAGTAGCTCCTACGAGCAGTACTTC; CDR3 protein: CASRTDSSSYEQYF
J gene: TRBJ1-6; clone size: many; V gene: TRBV30; D gene: .; CDR3 DNA: TGTGCCTGGAGTTCTACCAGCTCCTATAATTCACCCCTCCACTTT; CDR3 protein: CAWSSTSSYNSPLHF
J gene: TRBJ1-4; clone size: .; V gene: TRBV25-1; D gene: .; CDR3 DNA: TGTGCCAGCAAACGGCGTCGGACAGTTGCGGAAAAACTGTTTTTT; CDR3 protein: CASKRRRTVAEKLFF
J gene: TRBJ2-7; clone size: many; V gene: TRBV14; D gene: .; CDR3 DNA: TGTGCCAAGTGTGGGAGGACCTACGAGCAGTACTTC; CDR3 protein: CAKCGRTYEQYF
J gene: TRBJ2-7; clone size: many; V gene: TRBV10-3; D gene: .; CDR3 DNA: TGTGCCATCAGTCCCCTAACACTAACTAGTTTCACCTACGAGCAGTACTTC; CDR3 protein: CAISPLTLTSFTYEQYF
J gene: TRBJ1-3; clone size: .; V gene: TRBV4-1; D gene: TRBD1; CDR3 DNA: TGCGCCAGCAGCCAAGTCACAGGGGAGACGGCTGGAAACACCATATATTTT; CDR3 protein: CASSQVTGETAGNTIYF
J gene: TRBJ2-7; clone size: many; V gene: TRBV18; D gene: TRBD2; CDR3 DNA: TGTGCCAGCTCTCGACAATCCCCTAGCGGGAGCTCCTACGAGCAGTACTTC; CDR3 protein: CASSRQSPSGSSYEQYF
J gene: TRBJ2-1; clone size: many; V gene: TRBV14; D gene: .; CDR3 DNA: TGTGCCAGCAGCCAGGACTATTATGAGCAGTTCTTC; CDR3 protein: CASSQDYYEQFF
J gene: TRBJ1-5; clone size: many; V gene: TRBV20-1; D gene: .; CDR3 DNA: TGCAGTGCTAGAGATCCCAGGGGAAGGGAAGAGGATCAGCCCCAGCATTTT; CDR3 protein: CSARDPRGREEDQPQHF
J gene: TRBJ1-3; clone size: many; V gene: TRBV3-1; D gene: TRBD1; CDR3 DNA: TGTGCCAGCAGCCACGGGACAGTACCCTTCTCTGGAAACACCATATATTTT; CDR3 protein: CASSHGTVPFSGNTIYF
J gene: TRBJ2-1; clone size: many; V gene: TRBV7-9; D gene: TRBD1; CDR3 DNA: TGTGCCAGCAGCCCAATTCCGGGACAGGGTAGGAATGAGCAGTTCTTC; CDR3 protein: CASSPIPGQGRNEQFF
J gene: TRBJ2-7; clone size: many; V gene: TRBV10-3; D gene: TRBD2; CDR3 DNA: TGTGCCATCAGTGGAAAAAGCGGGAGCGAGGACGAGCAGTACTTC; CDR3 protein: CAISGKSGSEDEQYF
J gene: TRBJ2-5; clone size: many; V gene: TRBV7-2; D gene: TRBD2; CDR3 DNA: TGTGCCAGCAGCTTTATCGGGACTAGCGGGTTCGGGGGAGAGACCCAGTACTTC; CDR3 protein: CASSFIGTSGFGGETQYF
J gene: TRBJ1-2; clone size: many; V gene: TRBV6-6; D gene: .; CDR3 DNA: TGTGCCAGCAGTTATTCGGGGGGTGGCTACACCTTC; CDR3 protein: CASSYSGGGYTF
J gene: TRBJ1-1; clone size: many; V gene: TRBV3-1; D gene: .; CDR3 DNA: TGTGCCAGCAGCCCGGCGGGGACCGAGAACACTGAAGCTTTCTTT; CDR3 protein: CASSPAGTENTEAFF
J gene: TRBJ2-6; clone size: many; V gene: TRBV7-2; D gene: .; CDR3 DNA: TGTGCCAGCAGCTTAAAAGCAGGTGGCTCTGGGGCCAACGTCCTGACTTTC; CDR3 protein: CASSLKAGGSGANVLTF
J gene: TRBJ2-2; clone size: many; V gene: TRBV20-1; D gene: .; CDR3 DNA: TGCAGTGCTGATACGGGGGCTCAGAACACCGGGGAGCTGTTTTTT; CDR3 protein: CSADTGAQNTGELFF